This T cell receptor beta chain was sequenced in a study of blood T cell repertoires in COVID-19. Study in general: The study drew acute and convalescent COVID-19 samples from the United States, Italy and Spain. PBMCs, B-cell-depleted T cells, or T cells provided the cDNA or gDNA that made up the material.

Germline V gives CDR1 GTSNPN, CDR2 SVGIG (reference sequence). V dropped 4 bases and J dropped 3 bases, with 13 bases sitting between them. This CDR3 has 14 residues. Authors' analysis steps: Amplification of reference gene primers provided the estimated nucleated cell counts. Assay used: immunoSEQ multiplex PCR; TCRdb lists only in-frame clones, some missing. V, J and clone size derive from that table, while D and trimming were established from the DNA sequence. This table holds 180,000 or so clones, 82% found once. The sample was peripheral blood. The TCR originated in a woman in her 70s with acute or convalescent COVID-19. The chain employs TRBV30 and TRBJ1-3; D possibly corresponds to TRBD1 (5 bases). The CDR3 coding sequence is TGTGCCTGGACCGACGGGGGGTTTGGAAACACCATATATTTT. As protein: CAWTDGGFGNTIYF.